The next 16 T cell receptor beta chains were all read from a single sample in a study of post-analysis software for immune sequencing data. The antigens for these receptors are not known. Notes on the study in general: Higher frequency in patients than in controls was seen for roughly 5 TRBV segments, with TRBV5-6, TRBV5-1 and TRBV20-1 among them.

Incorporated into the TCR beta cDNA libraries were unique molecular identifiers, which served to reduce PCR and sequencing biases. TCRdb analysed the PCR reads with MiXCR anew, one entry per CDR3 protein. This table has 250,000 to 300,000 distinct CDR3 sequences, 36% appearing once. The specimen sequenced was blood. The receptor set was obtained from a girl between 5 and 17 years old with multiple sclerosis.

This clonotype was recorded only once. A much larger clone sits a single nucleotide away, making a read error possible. The CDR3 coding sequence is TGCACCAGCAGCCAAGTGGGTCAGGGCGGTGGCTACACCTTC. This encodes CTSSQVGQGGGYTF. The rearrangement uses TRBV4-1 and TRBJ1-2, with D possibly TRBD1 on 5 matching bases. The CDR3 spans 14 residues. Per germline, CDR1 MGHRA and CDR2 YSYEKL.

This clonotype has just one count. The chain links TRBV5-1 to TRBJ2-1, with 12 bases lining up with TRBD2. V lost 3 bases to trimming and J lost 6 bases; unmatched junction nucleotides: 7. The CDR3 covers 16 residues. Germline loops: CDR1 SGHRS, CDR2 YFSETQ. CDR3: CASSYDLAGGLNEQFF. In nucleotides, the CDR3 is TGCGCCAGCAGCTACGACCTAGCGGGAGGGCTCAATGAGCAGTTCTTC. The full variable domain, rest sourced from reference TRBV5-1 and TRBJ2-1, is KAGVTQTPRYLIKTRGQQVTLSCSPISGHRSVSWYQQTPGQGLQFLFEYFSETQRNKGNFPGRFSGRQFSNSRSEMNVSTLELGDSALYLCASSYDLAGGLNEQFFGPGTRLTVL.

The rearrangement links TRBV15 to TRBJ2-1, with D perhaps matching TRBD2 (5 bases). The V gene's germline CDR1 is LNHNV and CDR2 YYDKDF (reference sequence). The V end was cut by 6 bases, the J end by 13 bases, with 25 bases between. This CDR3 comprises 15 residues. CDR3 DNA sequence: TGTGCCACCAGTATAACAAAAGGACCGCAGCGGACCCAGTTCTTC. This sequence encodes CATSITKGPQRTQFF.

Here the CDR3 DNA reads TGTGCCAGCAGCTTAGCGGTGGCGGACGAGCAGTACTTC. Translating it yields CASSLAVADEQYF. V is TRBV7-2 and J is TRBJ2-7; no definite D call. Per the germline V gene, CDR1 is SGHTA and CDR2 is FQGNSA. The CDR3 runs to 13 residues. V was trimmed by 0 bases and J by 5 bases, leaving 8 bases between them.

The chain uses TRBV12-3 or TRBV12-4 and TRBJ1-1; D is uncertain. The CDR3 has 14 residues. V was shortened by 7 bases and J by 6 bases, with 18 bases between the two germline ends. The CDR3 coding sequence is TGTGCCAGCACCCGCCTGGAGACAAGGGCTGAAGCTTTCTTT. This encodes CASTRLETRAEAFF.

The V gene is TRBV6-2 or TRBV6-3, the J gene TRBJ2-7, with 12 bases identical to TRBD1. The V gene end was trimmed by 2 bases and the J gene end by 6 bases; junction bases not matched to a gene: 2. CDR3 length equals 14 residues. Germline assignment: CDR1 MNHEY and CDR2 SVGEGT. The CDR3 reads CASSYGTGGFEQYF. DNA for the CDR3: TGTGCCAGCAGTTACGGGACAGGGGGCTTCGAGCAGTACTTC.

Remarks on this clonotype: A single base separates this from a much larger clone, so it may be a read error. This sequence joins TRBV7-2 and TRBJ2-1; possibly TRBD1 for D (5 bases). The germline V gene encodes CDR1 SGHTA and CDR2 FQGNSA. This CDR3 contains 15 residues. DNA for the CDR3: TGTGCCGGCAGCGAAGGCCTTAGGGGCGACAATGAGCAGTTCTTC. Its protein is CAGSEGLRGDNEQFF. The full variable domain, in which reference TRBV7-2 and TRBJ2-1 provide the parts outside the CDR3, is GAGVSQSPSNKVTEKGKDVELRCDPISGHTALYWYRQSLGQGLEFLIYFQGNSAPDKSGLPSDRFSAERTGGSVSTLTIQRTQQEDSAVYLCAGSEGLRGDNEQFFGPGTRLTVL.

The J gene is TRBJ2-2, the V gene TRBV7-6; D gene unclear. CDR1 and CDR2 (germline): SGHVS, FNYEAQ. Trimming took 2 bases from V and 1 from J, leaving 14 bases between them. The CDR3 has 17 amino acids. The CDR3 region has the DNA TGTGCCAGCAGCTTATCGCTAGGCAGACGGAACACCGGGGAGCTGTTTTTT. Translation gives CASSLSLGRRNTGELFF.

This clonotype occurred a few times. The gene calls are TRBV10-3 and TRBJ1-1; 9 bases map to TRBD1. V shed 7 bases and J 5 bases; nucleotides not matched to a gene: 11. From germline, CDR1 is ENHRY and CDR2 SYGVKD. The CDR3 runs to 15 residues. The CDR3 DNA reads TGTGCCATCAACGAGGGACAGGGCCCTGGTACTGAAGCTTTCTTT. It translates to CAINEGQGPGTEAFF.

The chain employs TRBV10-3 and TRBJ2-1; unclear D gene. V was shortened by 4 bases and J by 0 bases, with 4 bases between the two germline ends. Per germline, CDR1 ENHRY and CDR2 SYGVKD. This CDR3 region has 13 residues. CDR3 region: CAISGVSYNEQFF. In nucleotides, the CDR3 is TGTGCCATCAGTGGCGTCTCCTACAATGAGCAGTTCTTC.

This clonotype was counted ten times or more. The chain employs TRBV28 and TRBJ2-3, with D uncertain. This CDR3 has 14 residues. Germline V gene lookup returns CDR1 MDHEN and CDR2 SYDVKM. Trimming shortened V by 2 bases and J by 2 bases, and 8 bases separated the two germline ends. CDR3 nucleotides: TGTGCCAGCAGTTTAGATGGTTACACAGATACGCAGTATTTT. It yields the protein CASSLDGYTDTQYF.

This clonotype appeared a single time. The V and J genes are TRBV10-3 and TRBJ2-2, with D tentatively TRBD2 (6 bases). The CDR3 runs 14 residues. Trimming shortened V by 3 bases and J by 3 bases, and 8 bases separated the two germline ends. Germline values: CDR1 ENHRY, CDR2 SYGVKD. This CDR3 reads CAISELADTGELFF. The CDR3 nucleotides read TGTGCCATCAGTGAATTAGCGGACACCGGGGAGCTGTTTTTT.

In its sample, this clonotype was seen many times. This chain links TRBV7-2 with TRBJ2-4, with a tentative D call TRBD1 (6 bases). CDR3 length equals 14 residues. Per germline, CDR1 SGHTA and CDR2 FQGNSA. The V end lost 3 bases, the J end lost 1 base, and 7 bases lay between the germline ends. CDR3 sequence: CASSFDRAKNIQYF. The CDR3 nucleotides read TGTGCCAGCAGCTTCGACAGGGCCAAAAACATTCAGTACTTC.

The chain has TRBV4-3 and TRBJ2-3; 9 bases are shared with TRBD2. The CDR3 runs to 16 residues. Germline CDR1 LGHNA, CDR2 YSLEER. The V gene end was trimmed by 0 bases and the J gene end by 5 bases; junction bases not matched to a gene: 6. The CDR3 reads CASSQDGLARVDTQYF. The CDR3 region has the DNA TGCGCCAGCAGCCAAGATGGACTAGCGAGGGTAGATACGCAGTATTTT.

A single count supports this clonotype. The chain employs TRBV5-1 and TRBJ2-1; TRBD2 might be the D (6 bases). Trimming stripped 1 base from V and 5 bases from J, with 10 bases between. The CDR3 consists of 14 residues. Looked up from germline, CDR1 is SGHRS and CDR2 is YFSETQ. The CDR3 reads CASSLWRGDNEQFF. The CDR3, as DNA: TGCGCCAGCAGCTTGTGGCGGGGCGACAATGAGCAGTTCTTC.

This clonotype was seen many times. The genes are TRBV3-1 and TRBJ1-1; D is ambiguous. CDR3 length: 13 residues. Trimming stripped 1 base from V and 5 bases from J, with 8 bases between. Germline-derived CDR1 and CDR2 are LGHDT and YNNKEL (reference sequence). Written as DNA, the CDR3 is TGTGCCAGCAGCCAAGGTCGAGGAACTGAAGCTTTCTTT. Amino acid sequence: CASSQGRGTEAFF. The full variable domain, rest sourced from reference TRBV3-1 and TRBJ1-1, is DTAVSQTPKYLVTQMGNDKSIKCEQNLGHDTMYWYKQDSKKFLKIMFSYNNKELIINETVPNRFSPKSPDKAHLNLHINSLELGDSAVYFCASSQGRGTEAFFGQGTRLTVV.